These 21 T cell receptor beta chains share one sample of origin, sequenced in a study of T cell repertoires in cytomegalovirus infection. TCRdb re-called the reads through MiXCR, storing one row per CDR3 protein. The data hold 150,000 to 200,000 distinct CDR3 sequences, with approximately 15% observed a single time. Material: PBMCs. Source of these receptors: a human donor in good health (CMV status not recorded). Some clones in this sample may be carry-over from other donors' samples.

This clonotype has ten or more counts. The chain recombines TRBV7-2 with TRBJ2-7; weak D call: TRBD1 (5 bases). The CDR3 sequence is 12 residues long. V lost 3 bases to trimming and J lost 2 bases, with 5 bases between them. CDR1 is SGHTA, CDR2 FQGNSA, per germline. The CDR3 loop reads CASSLDTYEQYF. CDR3 in DNA: TGTGCCAGCAGCTTGGACACCTACGAGCAGTACTTC. Combining the CDR3 with reference TRBV7-2 and TRBJ2-7 gives the whole variable domain GAGVSQSPSNKVTEKGKDVELRCDPISGHTALYWYRQSLGQGLEFLIYFQGNSAPDKSGLPSDRFSAERTGGSVSTLTIQRTQQEDSAVYLCASSLDTYEQYFGPGTRLTVT.

In this sample, this clonotype turned up a few times. The V call is TRBV29-1, the J call TRBJ2-5; D might be TRBD1 (6 bases). V shed 3 bases and J shed 6 bases, with 11 bases lying between them. The CDR3 consists of 12 residues. CDR1 SQVTM and CDR2 ANQGSEA come from the germline V gene. CDR3 loop: CSVETGSQTQYF. The CDR3 DNA sequence: TGCAGCGTTGAGACAGGCAGTCAGACCCAGTACTTC.

The chain carries TRBV6-5 and TRBJ1-1; no clear D gene. Deletions cut 2 bases from V and 6 bases from J, with 4 bases between. The CDR3 consists of 11 residues. Looked up from germline, CDR1 is MNHEY and CDR2 is SVGAGI. The CDR3 region is CASSYKSEAFF. For the CDR3, the DNA is TGTGCCAGCAGTTACAAATCTGAAGCTTTCTTT.

This clonotype was detected a few times. V gene TRBV28 combines with J gene TRBJ2-3; D gene ambiguous. There are 17 residues in the CDR3. Germline V lookup: CDR1 MDHEN, CDR2 SYDVKM. Trimming took 1 base from V and 6 from J, leaving 20 bases between them. The CDR3 sequence is CASSLFPRVPVWDTQYF. In nucleotides, the CDR3 is TGTGCCAGCAGTTTATTCCCCCGAGTCCCCGTTTGGGATACGCAGTATTTT.

The sample holds a few counts of this clonotype. The chain joins TRBV7-8 to TRBJ2-7; D gene ambiguous. This CDR3 spans 11 amino acids. V was clipped by 4 bases and J by 10 bases, with 11 bases between them. Germline lookup yields CDR1 SGHVS and CDR2 FQNEAQ. The CDR3 nucleotides are TGTGCCAGCAGCTCAGTTGGGGTACAGTACTTC. Translated: CASSSVGVQYF.

This clonotype turned up a few times. The chain uses TRBV20-1 and TRBJ1-2; D perhaps matches TRBD1 (5 bases). This CDR3 region has 15 residues. Per germline, CDR1 DFQATT and CDR2 SNEGSKA (reference sequence). The V and J ends lost 1 base and 1 base respectively, with 13 bases between them. CDR3 residues: CSARVGDGYNYGYTF. As DNA, the CDR3 is TGCAGTGCTAGAGTTGGGGACGGATATAACTATGGCTACACCTTC.

This clonotype appeared many times. This chain joins TRBV19 and TRBJ2-7, with D possibly being TRBD1 (7 bases). Trimming shortened V by 9 bases and J by 6 bases, and 15 bases separated the two germline ends. This CDR3 contains 12 residues. Germline assignment: CDR1 LNHDA and CDR2 SQIVND (reference sequence). The CDR3: CASGRQGGEQYF. Here the CDR3 DNA reads TGTGCCAGCGGCAGACAGGGAGGCGAGCAGTACTTC. Filled out from reference TRBV19 and TRBJ2-7, the complete variable domain reads DGGITQSPKYLFRKEGQNVTLSCEQNLNHDAMYWYRQDPGQGLRLIYYSQIVNDFQKGDIAEGYSVSREKKESFPLTVTSAQKNPTAFYLCASGRQGGEQYFGPGTRLTVT.

The rearrangement joins TRBV6-1 to TRBJ1-3; D unresolved. V lost 6 bases and J 0 bases, leaving 12 bases between the germline ends. The CDR3 consists of 15 residues. Looked up from germline, CDR1 is MNHNS and CDR2 is SASEGT. CDR3 DNA: TGTGCCAGCAGCCTGACTGCAGACTCTGGAAACACCATATATTTT. Protein: CASSLTADSGNTIYF.

This clonotype was found many times. The rearrangement uses TRBV5-6 and TRBJ2-3; D may correspond to TRBD1 or TRBD2 (7 bases each). Germline lookup yields CDR1 SGHDT and CDR2 YYEEEE. The length of the CDR3 is 15 residues. V was clipped by 4 bases and J by 2 bases, with 14 bases between them. CDR3 sequence: CASSRGDRYTDTQYF. As DNA, the CDR3 is TGTGCCAGCAGCCGGGGGGACAGATACACAGATACGCAGTATTTT. Complete variable domain (other parts from reference TRBV5-6 and TRBJ2-3): DAGVTQSPTHLIKTRGQQVTLRCSPKSGHDTVSWYQQALGQGPQFIFQYYEEEERQRGNFPDRFSGHQFPNYSSELNVNALLLGDSALYLCASSRGDRYTDTQYFGPGTRLTVL.

The V call is TRBV12-5, the J call TRBJ1-2; perhaps TRBD1 as D (6 bases). Trimming took off 2 bases at V and 6 bases at J, with 13 bases between the two ends. This CDR3 region has 14 residues. Germline values: CDR1 LGHNT, CDR2 FRNRAP. This chain's CDR3 is CASGLTTGFDGYTF. As DNA, the CDR3 is TGTGCTAGTGGTTTGACTACAGGGTTTGATGGCTACACCTTC.

The chain uses TRBV5-1 and TRBJ1-1; D gene ambiguous. V was shortened by 2 bases and J by 4 bases, with 12 bases between the two germline ends. Germline V lookup: CDR1 SGHRS, CDR2 YFSETQ. This CDR3 region has 14 residues. CDR3 in DNA: TGCGCCAGCAGCTTATCGGGGTCGGCCACTGAAGCTTTCTTT. This gives the protein CASSLSGSATEAFF. Complete variable domain (other parts from reference TRBV5-1 and TRBJ1-1): KAGVTQTPRYLIKTRGQQVTLSCSPISGHRSVSWYQQTPGQGLQFLFEYFSETQRNKGNFPGRFSGRQFSNSRSEMNVSTLELGDSALYLCASSLSGSATEAFFGQGTRLTVV.

Many counts were recorded for this clonotype. The CDR3 here is CAISESHSLSNSYNEQFF. The CDR3 region has the DNA TGTGCCATCAGTGAGTCGCACTCCCTCTCGAACTCCTACAATGAGCAGTTCTTC. This chain connects TRBV10-3 to TRBJ2-1; no reliable D call. There are 18 residues in the CDR3. Trimming shortened V by 0 bases and J by 0 bases, and 15 bases separated the two germline ends. In germline, CDR1 is ENHRY, CDR2 SYGVKD.

In its sample, this clonotype was seen a few times. The genes are TRBV5-1 and TRBJ2-3, with 8 bases fitting TRBD1. The CDR3 spans 14 residues. Germline lookup yields CDR1 SGHRS and CDR2 YFSETQ. With 4 bases clipped from V and 2 bases from J, the junction kept 3 bases outside the gene matches. CDR3 sequence: CASSIQGATDTQYF. CDR3 nucleotide sequence: TGCGCCAGCAGCATCCAGGGGGCCACAGATACGCAGTATTTT.

The rearrangement uses TRBV19 and TRBJ1-5; 7 nucleotides agree with TRBD1. This CDR3 is 14 amino acids long. Germline V CDR1 and CDR2: LNHDA, SQIVND (reference sequence). Trimming took 7 bases from V and 4 from J; bases not matched to a gene: 7. The CDR3 here is CASTLDRQNQPQHF. The CDR3 nucleotides read TGTGCCAGTACCCTGGACAGGCAGAATCAGCCCCAGCATTTT.

This clonotype was seen at least ten times. The V and J genes are TRBV7-2 and TRBJ2-7; the D is unclear. V lost 5 bases, J lost 4 bases, and 3 bases lay in between. Per the germline V gene, CDR1 is SGHTA and CDR2 is FQGNSA. This CDR3 comprises 10 residues. In nucleotides, the CDR3 is TGTGCCAGCAGCGGTTACGAGCAGTACTTC. Translating gives CASSGYEQYF.

This clonotype was picked up many times. The J gene is TRBJ2-5, the V gene TRBV6-1, with TRBD2 matching over 13 bases. Germline assignment: CDR1 MNHNS and CDR2 SASEGT. The CDR3 runs 16 residues. V lost 3 bases to trimming and J lost 1 base; unmatched junction nucleotides: 2. The CDR3 DNA reads TGTGCCAGCAGTGAGGGACTAGCGGGAATCCAAGAGACCCAGTACTTC. Translated, it gives CASSEGLAGIQETQYF.

This chain links TRBV20-1 with TRBJ2-3, with D tentatively TRBD2 (5 bases). The germline V gene encodes CDR1 DFQATT and CDR2 SNEGSKA (reference sequence). Trimming removed 2 bases at V and 6 bases at J, with 9 bases between. There are 12 residues in the CDR3. Here the CDR3 reads CSARPSSDTQYF. The CDR3 nucleotides are TGCAGTGCTAGACCTTCTAGCGATACGCAGTATTTT.

This clonotype was found a few times. J is TRBJ2-7 and V is TRBV29-1; 10 bases agree with TRBD1. CDR1 is SQVTM, CDR2 ANQGSEA, per germline. This CDR3 has 11 residues. V was clipped by 7 bases and J by 6 bases; unmatched bases: 3. The CDR3 is CSGRTGGEQYF. The CDR3 region has the DNA TGCAGCGGTAGGACAGGGGGCGAGCAGTACTTC.

The genes are TRBV9 and TRBJ2-7; D is unresolved. The V gene's germline CDR1 is SGDLS and CDR2 YYNGEE. This CDR3 has 12 amino acids. Trimming left V 4 bases short and J 6 bases short, with 11 bases between. As DNA, the CDR3 is TGTGCCAGCAGCCCCAGTCGAGGCGAGCAGTACTTC. Protein: CASSPSRGEQYF. Based on the CDR3 plus reference TRBV9 and TRBJ2-7, the full variable domain is DSGVTQTPKHLITATGQRVTLRCSPRSGDLSVYWYQQSLDQGLQFLIQYYNGEERAKGNILERFSAQQFPDLHSELNLSSLELGDSALYFCASSPSRGEQYFGPGTRLTVT.

The CDR3 region has the DNA TGTGCCAGCAGTGTGACAGGGAAGGACACTGAAGCTTTCTTT. Its translation: CASSVTGKDTEAFF. The chain combines TRBV12-3 or TRBV12-4 with TRBJ1-1, with 7 bases matching TRBD1. Unmatched junction bases numbered 6, after V lost 5 bases and J lost 3 bases. The CDR3 runs to 14 residues.

This clonotype was seen repeatedly, ten times or more. V is TRBV5-6 and J is TRBJ2-7, with TRBD1 matching over 8 bases. This CDR3 region has 14 residues. The V gene's germline CDR1 is SGHDT and CDR2 YYEEEE. Losses at the gene ends were 0 bases for V and 8 bases for J; bases not matched to a gene: 7. The CDR3, as DNA: TGTGCCAGCAGCTTGGGGGACAGGATAAACCAGCAGTACTTC. Protein: CASSLGDRINQQYF. The whole variable domain, filled in from reference TRBV5-6 and TRBJ2-7, reads DAGVTQSPTHLIKTRGQQVTLRCSPKSGHDTVSWYQQALGQGPQFIFQYYEEEERQRGNFPDRFSGHQFPNYSSELNVNALLLGDSALYLCASSLGDRINQQYFGPGTRLTVT.